This record covers a single T cell receptor (beta chain). This sample was taken from a study of blood T cell repertoires in COVID-19. Study context: COVID-19 samples from acute and convalescent phases originated in the United States, Italy and Spain.

Authors' processing steps: Nucleated cell number was recorded as an estimate derived from reference gene primer amplification. The data were produced by immunoSEQ multiplex PCR, yet TCRdb's version contains in-frame clones alone and is incomplete. The DNA was the basis for D and trimming; V, J and clone size are from that table. Here the sample spans 110,000 or so clones, around 83% being singletons. With V trimmed by 4 bases and J by 4 bases, 3 bases remained unmatched. Per germline, CDR1 PRHDT and CDR2 FYEKMQ (reference sequence). CDR3 length equals 14 residues. V is TRBV13 and J is TRBJ2-7, with TRBD1 matching 11 bases. The sequenced sample was peripheral blood. The clonotype was recovered from a man aged 35-49 years with acute or convalescent COVID-19. The CDR3 protein is CASSSGQGVYEQYF. In DNA form, the CDR3 reads TGTGCCAGCAGCTCGGGACAGGGGGTTTACGAGCAGTACTTC. The complete variable domain, with remaining parts taken from reference TRBV13 and TRBJ2-7, reads AAGVIQSPRHLIKEKRETATLKCYPIPRHDTVYWYQQGPGQDPQFLISFYEKMQSDKGSIPDRFSAQQFSDYHSELNMSSLELGDSALYFCASSSGQGVYEQYFGPGTRLTVT.